This TCR beta chain was observed in a study of blood T cell repertoires in COVID-19. Study background: Acute-phase and convalescent COVID-19 samples originated in the United States, Italy and Spain.

The study assigned cohorts using participant-reported clinical history. Original processing notes: Amplifying reference gene primers gave estimates of nucleated cell counts. The assay was immunoSEQ multiplex PCR, and TCRdb's table has in-frame clones only and misses some. V and J calls and clone size are as listed in that table; D and trimming were resolved from the DNA. This table has hundreds of thousands of clones, roughly 90% appearing once. The CDR3 is made up of 14 amino acids. The TCR sequence derives from a woman aged 25 to 39 with acute COVID-19. J is TRBJ2-7 and V is TRBV21-1; the D segment call TRBD1 is taken from the table without a DNA check. TRBV21-1 is assigned pseudogene status. The sequencing input was PBMCs or T cells enriched from blood (not recorded which). CDR3 residues: CASSPRDRGHEQYF. The CDR3 DNA follows: TGTGCCAGCAGCCCGCGGGACAGGGGCCACGAGCAGTACTTC.